One sample yielded the 7 T cell receptor beta chains listed below, sequenced in a study of regulatory T cells in long-lasting Graves disease. The time point is: newly diagnosed GD, antithyroid drugs for less than 3 months. Making the TCR library involved RNA that had been extracted from PBMCs. Building the TCR beta libraries relied on iRepertoire HTBI primers, and CDR3 regions underwent Arm-PCR. TCRdb re-derived calls from the multiplex PCR reads in MiXCR, one entry per CDR3 protein. The sample lists 400,000 to 550,000 distinct CDR3 sequences, about 15% seen once, with over 15% in the top ten. The same sample was also used in a study of T cells in Graves' hyperthyroidism and ophthalmopathy.

Material: peripheral blood mononuclear cells (PBMCs), obtained at new diagnosis, from a patient treated with antithyroid drugs. Receptors were obtained from a woman in her twenties or thirties with Graves disease.

This clonotype was counted at least ten times. The rearrangement links TRBV7-9 to TRBJ2-5, with 8 bases fitting TRBD2. The CDR3 is 14 residues long. The J segment lost 1 base and the V segment lost 2 bases, leaving 0 bases of the junction unmatched. In germline, CDR1 is SEHNR, CDR2 FQNEAQ (reference sequence). The CDR3, as DNA: TGTGCCAGCAGCTTAACTAGCGGCCAAGAGACCCAGTACTTC. Its protein is CASSLTSGQETQYF.

This clonotype was recorded many times. The chain uses TRBV10-3 and TRBJ2-7, with TRBD2 identical over 10 bases. CDR1 is ENHRY and CDR2 is SYGVKD in the germline V gene. This CDR3 comprises 15 residues. V dropped 0 bases and J dropped 2; count of bases not matched to a gene: 1. The CDR3 region is CAISESTSGAYEQYF. DNA of the CDR3: TGTGCCATCAGTGAGTCTACTAGCGGGGCCTACGAGCAGTACTTC.

To note about this clonotype: A junction boundary mismatches the germline segment, possibly from a read error. The chain recombines TRBV25-1 with TRBJ1-1, with no clear D. Germline assignment: CDR1 MGHDK and CDR2 SYGVNS. This CDR3 contains 14 residues. CDR3 in amino acids: CASSESNIPHGGCF. The CDR3 region has the DNA TGTGCCAGCAGTGAATCTAACATCCCCCACGGAGGTTGTTTT. Variable domain in full (rest from reference TRBV25-1 and TRBJ1-1): EADIYQTPRYLVIGTGKKITLECSQTMGHDKMYWYQQDPGMELHLIHYSYGVNSTEKGDLSSESTVSRIRTEHFPLTLESARPSHTSQYLCASSESNIPHGGCFGQGTRLTVV.

V and J are TRBV13 and TRBJ1-4; D is perhaps TRBD1 (5 bases). CDR1 is PRHDT and CDR2 is FYEKMQ in the germline V gene (reference sequence). This CDR3 region has 14 residues. V was shortened by 4 bases and J by 2 bases, with 8 bases between the two germline ends. CDR3 amino acids: CASSSRQTNEKLFF. DNA of the CDR3: TGTGCCAGCAGCTCTCGACAGACTAATGAAAAACTGTTTTTT.

At least ten counts were recorded for this clonotype. The rearrangement uses TRBV19 and TRBJ2-5; weak D call: TRBD1 (5 bases). Germline V gives CDR1 LNHDA, CDR2 SQIVND (reference sequence). The CDR3 loop spans 15 amino acids. V lost 3 bases and J lost 7, with 18 bases in between. The CDR3 DNA follows: TGTGCCAGTAGTATCGTTCTCACTGGGGCAAGGACCCAGTACTTC. Amino acid sequence: CASSIVLTGARTQYF. Full variable domain (rest looked up from reference TRBV19 and TRBJ2-5): DGGITQSPKYLFRKEGQNVTLSCEQNLNHDAMYWYRQDPGQGLRLIYYSQIVNDFQKGDIAEGYSVSREKKESFPLTVTSAQKNPTAFYLCASSIVLTGARTQYFGPGTRLLVL.

The count of this clonotype is one. One base separates it from a far larger clone, so it is likely a read error. The rearrangement joins TRBV11-1 to TRBJ2-7; the D gene is possibly TRBD1 (6 bases). The CDR3 totals 14 residues. V gave up 6 bases and J gave up 2 bases, with 14 bases separating them. Germline lookup yields CDR1 SGHAT and CDR2 FQDESV (reference sequence). CDR3 in amino acids: CASSFAGQTYEQYF. In DNA, the CDR3 is TGTGCCAGCAGTTTCGCTGGACAGACCTACGAGCAGTACTTC.

The V gene is TRBV6-1, the J gene TRBJ1-1, with D hard to call. The CDR3 consists of 14 residues. CDR1 and CDR2 from the germline V gene are MNHNS and SASEGT. V was pared by 4 bases and J by 0 bases, with 9 bases between. The CDR3 bases are TGTGCCAGCAGTGTTGAGGTCCTGAACACTGAAGCTTTCTTT. Residues: CASSVEVLNTEAFF.